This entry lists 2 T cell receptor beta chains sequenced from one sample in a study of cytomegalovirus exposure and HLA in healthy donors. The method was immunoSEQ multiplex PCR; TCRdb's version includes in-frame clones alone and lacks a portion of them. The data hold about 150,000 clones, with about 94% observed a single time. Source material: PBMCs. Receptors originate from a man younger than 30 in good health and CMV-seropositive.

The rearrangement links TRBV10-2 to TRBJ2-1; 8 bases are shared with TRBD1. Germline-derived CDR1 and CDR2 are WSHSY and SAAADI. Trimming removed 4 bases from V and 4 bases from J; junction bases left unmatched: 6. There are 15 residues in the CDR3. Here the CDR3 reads CASSVRQGPYNEQFF. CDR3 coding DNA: TGCGCCAGCAGTGTTAGACAGGGGCCGTACAATGAGCAGTTCTTC.

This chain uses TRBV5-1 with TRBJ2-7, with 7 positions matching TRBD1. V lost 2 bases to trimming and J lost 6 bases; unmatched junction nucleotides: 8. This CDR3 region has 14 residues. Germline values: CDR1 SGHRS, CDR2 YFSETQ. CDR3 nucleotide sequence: TGCGCCAGCAGCTTCCCGACCGAGGGGGCCGAGCAGTACTTC. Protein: CASSFPTEGAEQYF.